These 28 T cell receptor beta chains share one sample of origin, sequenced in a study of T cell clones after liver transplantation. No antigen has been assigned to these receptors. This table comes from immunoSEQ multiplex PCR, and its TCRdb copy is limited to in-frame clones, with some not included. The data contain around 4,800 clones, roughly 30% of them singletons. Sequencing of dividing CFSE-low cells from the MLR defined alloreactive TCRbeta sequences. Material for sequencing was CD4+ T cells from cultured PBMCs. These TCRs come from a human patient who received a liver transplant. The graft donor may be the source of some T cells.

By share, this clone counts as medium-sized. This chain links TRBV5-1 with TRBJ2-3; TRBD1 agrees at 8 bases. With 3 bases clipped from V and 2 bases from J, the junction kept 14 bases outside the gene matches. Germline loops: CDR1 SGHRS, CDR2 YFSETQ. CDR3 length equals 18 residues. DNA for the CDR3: TGCGCCAGCAGCTCCCCCCCTGGACAGGGCGGGAACACAGATACGCAGTATTTT. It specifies CASSSPPGQGGNTDTQYF.

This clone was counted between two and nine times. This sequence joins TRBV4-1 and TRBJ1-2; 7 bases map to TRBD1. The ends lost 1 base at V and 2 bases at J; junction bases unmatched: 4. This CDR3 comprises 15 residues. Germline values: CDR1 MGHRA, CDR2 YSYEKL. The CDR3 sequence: CASSQGQQGNYGYTF. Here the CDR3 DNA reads TGCGCCAGCAGCCAAGGCCAACAGGGGAACTATGGCTACACCTTC.

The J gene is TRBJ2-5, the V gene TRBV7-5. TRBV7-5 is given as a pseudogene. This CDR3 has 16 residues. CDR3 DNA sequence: TGTGCCAGCAGCCCAGGAGGGGGGCTCAGGGGAGAGACCCAGTACTTC. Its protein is CASSPGGGLRGETQYF.

This CDR3 is CASSEGARDTQYF. The CDR3 bases are TGTGCCAGCAGTGAAGGCGCGCGGGATACGCAGTATTTT. V and J are TRBV2 and TRBJ2-3; D gene unclear. V shed 1 base and J shed 6 bases, with 8 bases lying between them. This CDR3 contains 13 residues. Germline-derived CDR1 and CDR2 are SNHLY and FYNNEI.

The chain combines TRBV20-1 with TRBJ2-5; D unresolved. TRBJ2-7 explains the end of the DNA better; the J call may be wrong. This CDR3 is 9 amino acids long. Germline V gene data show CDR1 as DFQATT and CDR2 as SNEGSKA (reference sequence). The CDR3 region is CSARNEQYF. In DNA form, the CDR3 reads TGCAGTGCCCGGAACGAGCAGTACTTC.

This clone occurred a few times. The CDR3 DNA sequence: TGTGCCAGCAGTCCCCGCATTTACGAGCAGTACTTC. Its translation: CASSPRIYEQYF. This chain connects TRBV11-3 to TRBJ2-7; D is undetermined. Trimming removed 6 bases from V and 4 bases from J, with 10 bases in between. The CDR3 consists of 12 residues. CDR1 is SGHNT, CDR2 YENEEA, per germline.

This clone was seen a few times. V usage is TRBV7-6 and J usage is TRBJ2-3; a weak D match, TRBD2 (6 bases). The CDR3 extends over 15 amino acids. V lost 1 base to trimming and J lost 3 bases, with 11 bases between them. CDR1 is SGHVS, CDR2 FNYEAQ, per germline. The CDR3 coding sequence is TGTGCCAGCAGCTTAGTGGGGGGAGCAACAGATACGCAGTATTTT. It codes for CASSLVGGATDTQYF.

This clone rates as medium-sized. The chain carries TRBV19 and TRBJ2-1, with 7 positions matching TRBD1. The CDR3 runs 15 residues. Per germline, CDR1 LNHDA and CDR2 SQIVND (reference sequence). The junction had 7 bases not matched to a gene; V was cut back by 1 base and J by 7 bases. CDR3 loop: CASSIGGGGRNEQFF. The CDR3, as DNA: TGTGCCAGTAGTATAGGAGGGGGCGGAAGGAATGAGCAGTTCTTC. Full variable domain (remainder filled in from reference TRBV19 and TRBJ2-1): DGGITQSPKYLFRKEGQNVTLSCEQNLNHDAMYWYRQDPGQGLRLIYYSQIVNDFQKGDIAEGYSVSREKKESFPLTVTSAQKNPTAFYLCASSIGGGGRNEQFFGPGTRLTVL.

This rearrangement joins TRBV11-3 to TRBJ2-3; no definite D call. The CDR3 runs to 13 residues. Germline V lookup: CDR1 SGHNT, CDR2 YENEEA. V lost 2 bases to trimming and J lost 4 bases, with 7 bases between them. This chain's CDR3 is CASSLQHADTQYF. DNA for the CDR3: TGTGCCAGCAGCTTACAACACGCAGATACGCAGTATTTT. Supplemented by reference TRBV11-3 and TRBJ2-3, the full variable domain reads EAGVVQSPRYKIIEKKQPVAFWCNPISGHNTLYWYLQNLGQGPELLIRYENEEAVDDSQLPKDRFSAERLKGVDSTLKIQPAELGDSAVYLCASSLQHADTQYFGPGTRLTVL.

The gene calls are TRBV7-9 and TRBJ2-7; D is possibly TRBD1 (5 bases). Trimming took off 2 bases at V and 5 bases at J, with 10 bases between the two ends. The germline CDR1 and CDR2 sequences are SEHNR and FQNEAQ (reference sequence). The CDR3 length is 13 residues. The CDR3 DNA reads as TGTGCCAGCAGCTTAACGTCGACAGACGAGCAGTACTTC. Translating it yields CASSLTSTDEQYF.

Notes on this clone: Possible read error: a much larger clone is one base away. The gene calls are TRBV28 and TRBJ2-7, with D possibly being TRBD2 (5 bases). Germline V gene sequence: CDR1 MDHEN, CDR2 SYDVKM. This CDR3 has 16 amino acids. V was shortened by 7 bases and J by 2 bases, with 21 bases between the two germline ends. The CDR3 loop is CASISTGISDAYEQYF. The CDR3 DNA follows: TGTGCCAGCATTTCAACCGGGATTAGTGATGCCTACGAGCAGTACTTC.

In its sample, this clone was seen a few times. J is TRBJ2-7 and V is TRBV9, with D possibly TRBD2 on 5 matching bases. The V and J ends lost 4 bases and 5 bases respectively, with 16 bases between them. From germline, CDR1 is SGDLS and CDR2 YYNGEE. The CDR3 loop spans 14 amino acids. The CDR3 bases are TGTGCCAGCAGCACTATGGGAGCGTCGGACGAGCAGTACTTC. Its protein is CASSTMGASDEQYF.

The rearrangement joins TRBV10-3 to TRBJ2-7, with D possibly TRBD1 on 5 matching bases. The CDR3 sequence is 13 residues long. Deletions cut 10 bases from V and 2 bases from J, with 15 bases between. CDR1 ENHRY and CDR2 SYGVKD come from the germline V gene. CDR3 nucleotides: TGTGCCACCCAGGGCCGACTTACCTACGAGCAGTACTTC. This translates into CATQGRLTYEQYF.

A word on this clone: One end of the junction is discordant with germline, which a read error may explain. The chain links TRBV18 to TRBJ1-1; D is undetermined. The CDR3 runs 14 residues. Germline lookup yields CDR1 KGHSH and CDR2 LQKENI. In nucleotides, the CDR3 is TGTGCCAGCTCCCAGGCCGGTCTTGACACTGAAGCTCTTTTT. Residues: CASSQAGLDTEALF.

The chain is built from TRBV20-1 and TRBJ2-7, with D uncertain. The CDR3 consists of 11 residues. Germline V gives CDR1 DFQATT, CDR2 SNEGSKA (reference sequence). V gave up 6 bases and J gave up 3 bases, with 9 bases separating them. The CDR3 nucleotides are TGCAGTGCGAGTAATGGCTACGAGCAGTACTTC. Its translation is CSASNGYEQYF.

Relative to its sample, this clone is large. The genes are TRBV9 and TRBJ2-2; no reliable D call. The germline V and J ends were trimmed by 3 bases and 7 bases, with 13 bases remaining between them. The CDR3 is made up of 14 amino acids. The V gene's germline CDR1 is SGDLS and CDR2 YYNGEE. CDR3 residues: CASSATTEYGELFF. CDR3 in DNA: TGTGCCAGCAGCGCCACGACGGAGTACGGGGAGCTGTTTTTT.

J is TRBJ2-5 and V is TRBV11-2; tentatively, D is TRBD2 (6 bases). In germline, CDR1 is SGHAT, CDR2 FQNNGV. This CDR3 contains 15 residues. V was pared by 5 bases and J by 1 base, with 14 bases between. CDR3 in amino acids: CASSPSEGRQETQYF. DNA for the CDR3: TGTGCCAGCAGCCCATCGGAGGGGCGCCAAGAGACCCAGTACTTC. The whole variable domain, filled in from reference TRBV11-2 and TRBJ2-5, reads EAGVAQSPRYKIIEKRQSVAFWCNPISGHATLYWYQQILGQGPKLLIQFQNNGVVDDSQLPKDRFSAERLKGVDSTLKIQPAKLEDSAVYLCASSPSEGRQETQYFGPGTRLLVL.

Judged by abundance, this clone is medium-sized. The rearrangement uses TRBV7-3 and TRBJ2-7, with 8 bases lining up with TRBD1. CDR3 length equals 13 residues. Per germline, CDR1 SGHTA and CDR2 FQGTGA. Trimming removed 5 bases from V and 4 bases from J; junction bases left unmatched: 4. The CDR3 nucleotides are TGTGCCAGCAGCAAAAACAGGGGGTACGAGCAGTACTTC. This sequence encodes CASSKNRGYEQYF.

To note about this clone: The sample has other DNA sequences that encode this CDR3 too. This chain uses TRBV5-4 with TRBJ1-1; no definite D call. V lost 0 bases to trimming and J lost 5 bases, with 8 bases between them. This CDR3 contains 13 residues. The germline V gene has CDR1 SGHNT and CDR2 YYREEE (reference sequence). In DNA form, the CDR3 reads TGTGCCAGCAGCTTGGGCGGAGGGACTGAAGCTTTCTTT. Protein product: CASSLGGGTEAFF.

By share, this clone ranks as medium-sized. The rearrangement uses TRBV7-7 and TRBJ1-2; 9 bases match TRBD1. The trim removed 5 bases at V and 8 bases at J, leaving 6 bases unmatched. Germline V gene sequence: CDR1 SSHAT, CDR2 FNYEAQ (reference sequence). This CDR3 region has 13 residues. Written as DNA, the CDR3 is TGTGCCAGCAGCCTACAGGGGGCGAACGGCTACACCTTC. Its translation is CASSLQGANGYTF.

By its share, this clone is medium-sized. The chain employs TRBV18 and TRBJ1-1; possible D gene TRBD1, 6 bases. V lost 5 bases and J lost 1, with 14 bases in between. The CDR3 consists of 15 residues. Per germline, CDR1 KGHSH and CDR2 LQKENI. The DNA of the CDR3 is TGTGCCAGCTCATCACAGGGAAAGTGGAACACTGAAGCTTTCTTT. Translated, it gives CASSSQGKWNTEAFF.

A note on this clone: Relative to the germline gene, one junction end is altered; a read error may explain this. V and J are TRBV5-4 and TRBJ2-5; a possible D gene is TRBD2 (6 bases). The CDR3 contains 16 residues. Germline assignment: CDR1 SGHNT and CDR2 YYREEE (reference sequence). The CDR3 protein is CANSPKYLARKETQYF. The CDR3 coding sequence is TGTGCCAACAGCCCAAAGTATCTAGCGAGGAAAGAGACCCAGTACTTC.

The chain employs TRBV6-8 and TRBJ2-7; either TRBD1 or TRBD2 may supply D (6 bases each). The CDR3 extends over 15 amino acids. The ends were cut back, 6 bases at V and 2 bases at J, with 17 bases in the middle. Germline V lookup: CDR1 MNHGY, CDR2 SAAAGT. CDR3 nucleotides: TGTGCCAGCAGCCCGACATGGGGGGCCGCCTACGAGCAGTACTTC. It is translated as CASSPTWGAAYEQYF.

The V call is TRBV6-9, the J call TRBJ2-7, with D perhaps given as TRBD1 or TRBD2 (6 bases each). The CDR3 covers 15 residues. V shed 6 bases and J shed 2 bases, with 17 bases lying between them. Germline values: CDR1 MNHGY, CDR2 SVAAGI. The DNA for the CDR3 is TGTGCCAGCAGCCCGACATGGGGGGCCGCCTACGAGCAGTACTTC. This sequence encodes CASSPTWGAAYEQYF.

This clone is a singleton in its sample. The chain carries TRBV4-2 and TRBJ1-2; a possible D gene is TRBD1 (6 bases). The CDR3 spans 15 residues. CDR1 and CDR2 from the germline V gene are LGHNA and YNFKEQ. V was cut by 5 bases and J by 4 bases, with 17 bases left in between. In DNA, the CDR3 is TGTGCCAGCAGCTCGGACGAACAGGGCGGCTATGGCTACACCTTC. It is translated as CASSSDEQGGYGYTF.

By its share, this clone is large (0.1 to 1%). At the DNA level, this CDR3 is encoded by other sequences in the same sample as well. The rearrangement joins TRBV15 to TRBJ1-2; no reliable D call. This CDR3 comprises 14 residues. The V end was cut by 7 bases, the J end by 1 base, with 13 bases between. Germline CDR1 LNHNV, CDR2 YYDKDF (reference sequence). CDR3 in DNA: TGTGCCACCACCCCCGGACGGATTAACTATGGCTACACCTTC. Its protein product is CATTPGRINYGYTF.

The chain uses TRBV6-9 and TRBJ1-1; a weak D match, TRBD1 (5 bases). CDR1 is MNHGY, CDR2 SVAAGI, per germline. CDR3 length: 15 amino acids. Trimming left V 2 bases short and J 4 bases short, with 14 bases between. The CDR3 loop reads CASSYIDQGGTEAFF. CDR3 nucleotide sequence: TGTGCCAGCAGTTATATAGATCAGGGCGGCACTGAAGCTTTCTTT.

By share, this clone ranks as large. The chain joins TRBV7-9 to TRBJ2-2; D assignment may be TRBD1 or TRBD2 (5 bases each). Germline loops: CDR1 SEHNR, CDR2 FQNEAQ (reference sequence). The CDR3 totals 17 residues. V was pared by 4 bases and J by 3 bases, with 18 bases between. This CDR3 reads CASSSPPGRSYTGELFF. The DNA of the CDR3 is TGTGCCAGCAGCTCACCCCCGGGGCGATCGTACACCGGGGAGCTGTTTTTT.